This is a list of T cell receptor beta chains from one sample in a study of blood T cells in healthy people across ages. MiXCR, run by TCRdb on the 5' RACE reads, gives a single entry per CDR3 protein. The top ten clones hold 10% to 13% of a sample with 750,000 to 1,000,000 distinct CDR3 sequences, 25% to 30% of them seen once. These same data were also listed under a study on T cells of mothers and their children.

Sequencing was done on a sample of blood. The receptor source for this set is a woman aged 35 to 49 in good health. Both conserved end residues are part of each CDR3. The order of the fields is D gene, V gene, J gene, clone size, CDR3 protein, CDR3 DNA. D genes are given only for firm matches. Clone size is given for some rows only: seen once, a few or many times, or a class if the clone is expanded.

.	TRBV20-1	TRBJ2-3	.	CSARDIAVGADTQYF	TGCAGTGCTAGAGATATAGCGGTAGGGGCAGATACGCAGTATTTT
.	TRBV19	TRBJ1-1	.	CARSIGGALEAFF	TGTGCCAGGAGTATCGGCGGGGCGCTGGAGGCTTTCTTT
.	TRBV4-2	TRBJ2-1	.	CASSQELATTNEQFF	TGTGCCAGCAGCCAAGAACTTGCTACCACCAATGAGCAGTTCTTC
.	TRBV28	TRBJ2-5	many	CASSFSGRGQQETQYF	TGTGCCAGCAGTTTCTCAGGCCGTGGACAGCAAGAGACCCAGTACTTC
.	TRBV5-1	TRBJ1-5	.	CASSLGAGSGQPQHF	TGCGCCAGCAGCTTGGGGGCAGGTAGCGGTCAGCCCCAGCATTTT
.	TRBV30	TRBJ2-5	.	CAWSAMETQYF	TGTGCCTGGAGTGCTATGGAGACCCAGTACTTC
.	TRBV18	TRBJ2-1	few	CASSPSQRNNEQFF	TGTGCCAGCTCACCATCCCAGAGAAACAATGAGCAGTTCTTC
.	TRBV29-1	TRBJ2-5	few	CSGVAGSETQYF	TGCAGCGGGGTGGCGGGCTCAGAGACCCAGTACTTC
.	TRBV15	TRBJ1-5	.	CATSSSGGGQPQHF	TGTGCCACCAGCAGTTCTGGGGGCGGTCAGCCCCAGCATTTT
.	TRBV29-1	TRBJ2-5	few	CSVGRPQETQYF	TGCAGCGTGGGACGGCCCCAAGAGACCCAGTACTTC
.	TRBV20-1	TRBJ2-2	.	CSARDLLAFPGELFF	TGCAGTGCTAGAGATCTACTAGCTTTTCCCGGGGAGCTGTTTTTT
.	TRBV4-2	TRBJ2-1	many	CASSQGGASSYNEQFF	TGTGCCAGCAGCCAGGGGGGCGCAAGCTCCTACAATGAGCAGTTCTTC
.	TRBV14	TRBJ1-1	few	CASSQLIVTEAFF	TGTGCCAGCAGCCAATTAATCGTGACAGAAGCTTTCTTT
.	TRBV29-1	TRBJ1-4	many	CSVNRGLNEKLFF	TGCAGCGTTAACAGAGGTCTTAATGAAAAACTGTTTTTT
.	TRBV4-1	TRBJ2-7	.	CASSQDRKYHF	TGCGCCAGCAGCCAAGATCGGAAGTACCACTTC
TRBD2	TRBV4-2	TRBJ2-7	.	CANSSGLADSYEQYF	TGTGCCAACAGCAGTGGACTAGCGGACTCCTACGAGCAGTACTTC
.	TRBV6-1	TRBJ2-3	few	CASAEDTQYF	TGTGCCAGCGCCGAGGATACGCAGTATTTT
.	TRBV7-2	TRBJ2-3	once	CAGSLVVRSQGTDTQYF	TGTGCCGGCAGCTTAGTTGTTCGGTCTCAGGGCACAGATACGCAGTATTTT
.	TRBV20-1	TRBJ1-1	few	CSARDGGSLNTEAFF	TGCAGTGCTAGAGATGGGGGGTCATTGAACACTGAAGCTTTCTTT
TRBD2	TRBV6-2/TRBV6-3	TRBJ2-1	.	CVSSRAGTSGGNEQFF	TGTGTCAGCAGTCGCGCCGGGACTAGCGGGGGGAATGAGCAGTTCTTC
TRBD2	TRBV12-3/TRBV12-4	TRBJ2-5	few	CASSLATSGGNEQYF	TGTGCCAGCAGCTTAGCGACTAGCGGGGGGAATGAGCAGTACTTC
.	TRBV6-5	TRBJ1-1	.	CASSYSGPGDEAFF	TGTGCCAGCAGTTACTCTGGGCCAGGGGATGAAGCTTTCTTT
TRBD1	TRBV11-2	TRBJ1-2	few	CASSSLQGKTNYGYTF	TGTGCCAGCAGCTCGTTACAGGGGAAGACTAACTATGGCTACACCTTC
.	TRBV24-1	TRBJ2-7	.	CATSDPTRGGNEQYF	TGTGCCACCAGTGATCCCACACGAGGGGGAAACGAGCAGTACTTC
.	TRBV2	TRBJ1-6	few	CASSQGKGPLHF	TGTGCCAGCAGTCAGGGGAAAGGACCCCTCCACTTT
TRBD1	TRBV7-6	TRBJ1-1	.	CASSRTGVTEAFF	TGTGCCAGCAGCCGTACAGGGGTCACTGAAGCTTTCTTT
.	TRBV4-1	TRBJ2-7	many	CASSQGSRNYEQYF	TGCGCCAGCAGCCAAGGTTCGAGGAATTACGAGCAGTACTTC
.	TRBV7-9	TRBJ2-7	many	CASSWDNEQYF	TGTGCCAGCAGCTGGGATAACGAGCAGTACTTC
.	TRBV6-5	TRBJ2-7	many	CASSSVRGTYEQYF	TGTGCCAGCAGTTCTGTCCGGGGGACCTACGAGCAGTACTTC
.	TRBV3-1	TRBJ1-1	.	CASSQAENTEAFF	TGTGCCAGCAGCCAAGCCGAGAACACTGAAGCTTTCTTT
.	TRBV29-1	TRBJ2-7	many	CSVGRQAHEQYF	TGCAGCGTAGGGAGACAGGCCCACGAGCAGTACTTC
.	TRBV19	TRBJ1-2	few	CASSIGPGGYGYTF	TGTGCCAGTAGTATAGGCCCCGGGGGCTATGGCTACACCTTC
TRBD2	TRBV12-5	TRBJ2-1	.	CASANTMTSGRAWDEQFF	TGTGCTAGTGCCAACACTATGACTAGCGGGAGGGCTTGGGATGAGCAGTTCTTC
.	TRBV12-3/TRBV12-4	TRBJ2-6	.	CASSWGAGANVLTF	TGTGCCAGCAGTTGGGGGGCTGGGGCCAACGTCCTGACTTTC
.	TRBV28	TRBJ2-5	many	CASSPFYPGRSTQETQYF	TGTGCCAGCAGCCCGTTTTATCCGGGGCGATCCACCCAAGAGACCCAGTACTTC